Listed below are T cell receptor beta chains from one sample, sequenced in a study of glioma-infiltrating T cells after dendritic cell vaccination. The protocol was immunoSEQ multiplex PCR, while the TCRdb copy is restricted to in-frame clones and leaves out a portion. The sample yields 75,000 to 85,000 clones, about nine tenths seen once. Here the sequenced sample was blood, taken after dendritic cell vaccination. Receptors were obtained from a human donor with glioblastoma. Each CDR3 is given with its conserved first and last residue. D genes are given only for firm matches. Some rows mark clone size as missing; the rest say once, few, many or name a class of expanded clone.

TGCGCCAGCAGTGATCCGGGACAGGGAGGGGAGACCCAGTACTTC | CASSDPGQGGETQYF | . | TRBJ2-5 | TRBV10-1 | TRBD1
TGTGCCAGCAGCTTAGCGCTGGCCGCGGACAGCGGTAATTCACCCCTCCACTTT | CASSLALAADSGNSPLHF | . | TRBJ1-6 | TRBV7-8 | .
TGTGCCAGCAGTAAGGACAGGGGGCTTGGAAACACCATATATTTT | CASSKDRGLGNTIYF | . | TRBJ1-3 | TRBV6-5 | TRBD1
TGTGCCAGCTCACCACCGGGGTTAGCGGGATACGGGGAGACCCAGTACTTC | CASSPPGLAGYGETQYF | . | TRBJ2-5 | TRBV18 | TRBD2
TGCAGCGTGGGGACTAGCGGGGGGTCATTACAGTTCTTC | CSVGTSGGSLQFF | . | TRBJ2-1 | TRBV29-1 | TRBD2
TGTGCCAGCAGCTTAGCTACCGGACAGGAAAAACTGTTTTTT | CASSLATGQEKLFF | . | TRBJ1-4 | TRBV11-3 | .
TGTGCCTGGAAATTAGCGGGAGGGCCGGGGGGGGAGACCCAGTACTTC | CAWKLAGGPGGETQYF | . | TRBJ2-5 | TRBV30 | TRBD2
TGTGCCAGCAGCTTTAACAGATACGAGCAGTACTTC | CASSFNRYEQYF | . | TRBJ2-7 | TRBV5-6 | .
TGCGCCAGCAGCCACCCGCCTTACAGGGGGCAAACCGGGGAGCTGTTTTTT | CASSHPPYRGQTGELFF | . | TRBJ2-2 | TRBV4-1 | TRBD1
TGTGCCAGCAAAGGAGACAGGGGAGTGGTCAAAAACATTCAGTACTTC | CASKGDRGVVKNIQYF | . | TRBJ2-4 | TRBV28 | TRBD1
TGTGCCAGCAGTGGTAGCGGGGAACCCTACGAGCAGTACTTC | CASSGSGEPYEQYF | . | TRBJ2-7 | TRBV2 | TRBD2
TGTGCCAGCAGCTTGTCCGGAGGTCGTGGCAATGAGCAGTTCTTC | CASSLSGGRGNEQFF | . | TRBJ2-1 | TRBV5-8 | .
TGTGCCAGCAGCGCACAGGGGGATCAGCCCCAGCATTTT | CASSAQGDQPQHF | . | TRBJ1-5 | TRBV7-9 | TRBD1
TGTGCCAGCTCTTGGAAGCAGGGGGATTTAGAAGCTTTCTTT | CASSWKQGDLEAFF | . | TRBJ1-1 | TRBV6-1 | TRBD1
TGTGCCAGCAGACCACCGGGAAAACCTCCCTACGAGCAGTACTTC | CASRPPGKPPYEQYF | . | TRBJ2-7 | TRBV11-2 | .
TGCGCCAGCAGCTTGGAGTGGGGGGGAGATACGCAGTATTTT | CASSLEWGGDTQYF | once | TRBJ2-3 | TRBV5-1 | TRBD2
TGCGCCAGCAGCTACTCGGGACTAGAGGCCCGCACAGATACGCAGTATTTT | CASSYSGLEARTDTQYF | . | TRBJ2-3 | TRBV5-1 | TRBD2
TGTGCCTGGCATGCGGGGTCAGGCTACAATGAGCAGTTCTTC | CAWHAGSGYNEQFF | . | TRBJ2-1 | TRBV30 | .
TGTGCCAGCAGCTCCCAACAGGGTCCGACCGGGGAGCTGTTTTTT | CASSSQQGPTGELFF | few | TRBJ2-2 | TRBV7-6 | .
TGTGCCAGCAGCTTAGGGGGAGCCCTTTATGGCTACACCTTC | CASSLGGALYGYTF | . | TRBJ1-2 | TRBV11-3 | .
TGTGCCACCGCGATCGGGGGTTCCCTCGGCTACACCTTC | CATAIGGSLGYTF | . | TRBJ1-2 | TRBV27 | .
TGTGCCAGCCTACAGGGGTTCACTGAAGCTTTCTTT | CASLQGFTEAFF | . | TRBJ1-1 | TRBV6-1 | TRBD1
TGTGCCAGCAGTGGGGACAGTTGGGGAAACACCATATATTTT | CASSGDSWGNTIYF | once | TRBJ1-3 | TRBV2 | TRBD1